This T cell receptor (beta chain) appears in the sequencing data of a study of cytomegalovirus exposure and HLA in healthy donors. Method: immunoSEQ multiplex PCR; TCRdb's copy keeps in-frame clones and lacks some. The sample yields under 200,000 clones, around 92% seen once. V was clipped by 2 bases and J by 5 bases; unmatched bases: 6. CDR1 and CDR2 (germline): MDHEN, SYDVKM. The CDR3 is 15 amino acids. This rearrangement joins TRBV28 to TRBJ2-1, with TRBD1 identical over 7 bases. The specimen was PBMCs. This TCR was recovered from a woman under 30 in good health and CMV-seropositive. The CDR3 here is CASSLTWTGDNEQFF. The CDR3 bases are TGTGCCAGCAGTTTAACCTGGACAGGCGACAATGAGCAGTTCTTC.